The 29 T cell receptor beta chains below come from one sample, sequenced in a study of T cell repertoires in cytomegalovirus infection. TCRdb reanalysed the reads using MiXCR and keeps one entry per CDR3 protein. The table shows hundreds of thousands of distinct CDR3 sequences, with approximately 24% occurring only once. Sequencing was done on a sample of CD8+ T cells from PBMCs. Source of these receptors: a human donor in good health (CMV status not recorded). Some clones in this sample may be carry-over from other donors' samples.

The chain uses TRBV20-1 and TRBJ2-1; unclear D gene. Germline assignment: CDR1 DFQATT and CDR2 SNEGSKA (reference sequence). This CDR3 has 14 residues. V dropped 0 bases and J dropped 8 bases, with 14 bases sitting between them. DNA for the CDR3: TGCAGTGCTAGAGATAGGCAGAGACATGATGAGCAGTTCTTC. Translating it yields CSARDRQRHDEQFF.

This clonotype is a singleton in its sample. V and J are TRBV29-1 and TRBJ1-1, with D possibly matching TRBD1 (5 bases). Between the trimmed V and J ends, which lost 7 bases and 6 bases, there was a span of 9 bases. The germline CDR1 and CDR2 sequences are SQVTM and ANQGSEA. The CDR3 extends over 10 amino acids. For the CDR3, the DNA is TGCAGCGCCGGGGGTGCTGAAGCTTTCTTT. This codes for CSAGGAEAFF.

In this sample, this clonotype turned up many times. This chain connects TRBV4-3 to TRBJ1-5, with TRBD1 identical over 7 bases. This CDR3 spans 15 amino acids. Per germline, CDR1 LGHNA and CDR2 YSLEER. Trimming took 5 bases from V and 1 from J; bases not matched to a gene: 5. The CDR3, as DNA: TGCGCCAGCAGCTACAGGGGTGGGAGCAATCAGCCCCAGCATTTT. This sequence encodes CASSYRGGSNQPQHF.

The sample holds a few counts of this clonotype. The gene calls are TRBV24-1 and TRBJ1-1, with 9 bases lining up with TRBD1. The CDR3 runs to 13 residues. Germline V gene lookup returns CDR1 KGHDR and CDR2 SFDVKD. The ends lost 11 bases at V and 5 bases at J; junction bases unmatched: 8. In DNA, the CDR3 is TGTGCCATCAAGGACAGGGGAGGGACTGAAGCTTTCTTT. This translates into CAIKDRGGTEAFF.

The genes are TRBV7-4 and TRBJ2-1; 7 nucleotides agree with TRBD2. The V and J ends lost 8 bases and 9 bases, in that order; junction bases with no gene match: 7. Germline CDR1 is SGHVT and CDR2 is SQSDAQ. The CDR3 runs 12 residues. CDR3 in DNA: TGTGCCAGCCAAAGCGGGGTTACTGAGCAGTTCTTC. Its protein is CASQSGVTEQFF.

This clonotype was seen many times. The chain employs TRBV7-9 and TRBJ2-7; 8 nucleotides match TRBD1. J was trimmed by 4 bases and V by 8 bases; bases with no gene match: 4. From germline, CDR1 is SEHNR and CDR2 FQNEAQ (reference sequence). This CDR3 has 12 amino acids. The chain's CDR3 is CASGQGFYEQYV. CDR3 coding DNA: TGTGCCAGCGGACAGGGATTTTACGAGCAGTACGTC.

As to this clonotype: A much larger clone differs by one base, so this may be a read error. The chain uses TRBV7-2 and TRBJ2-1, with 8 positions matching TRBD2. CDR1 is SGHTA and CDR2 is FQGNSA in the germline V gene. This CDR3 is built from 15 residues. J was trimmed by 5 bases and V by 5 bases; bases with no gene match: 8. CDR3 sequence reads: CASSQRGLVDNEQFF. CDR3 nucleotides: TGTGCCAGCAGCCAGCGGGGGCTAGTGGACAATGAGCAGTTCTTC.

This clonotype was seen a handful of times. This chain connects TRBV27 to TRBJ2-1; 12 bases align to TRBD2. CDR1 is MNHEY, CDR2 SMNVEV, per germline (reference sequence). This CDR3 contains 17 residues. Trimming removed 5 bases from V and 6 bases from J; junction bases left unmatched: 11. The chain's CDR3 is CASSPLAGGPFGNEQFF. In DNA, the CDR3 is TGTGCCAGCAGTCCACTAGCGGGGGGACCCTTCGGCAATGAGCAGTTCTTC.

This clonotype was observed many times. V gene TRBV7-2 combines with J gene TRBJ1-3; 7 positions agree with TRBD1. The germline CDR1 and CDR2 sequences are SGHTA and FQGNSA. The CDR3 length is 15 residues. V trimming: 2 bases; J trimming: 3 bases; junction bases outside the gene matches: 4. The CDR3: CASSLNRDSGNTIYF. CDR3 sequence (DNA): TGTGCCAGCAGCTTAAACCGGGACAGTGGAAACACCATATATTTT.

V and J are TRBV6-2 or TRBV6-3 and TRBJ2-7; 8 positions agree with TRBD2. The CDR3 is 14 residues long. Per germline, CDR1 MNHEY and CDR2 SVGEGT. With 3 bases clipped from V and 5 bases from J, the junction kept 6 bases outside the gene matches. The DNA of the CDR3 is TGTGCCAGCAGTTATCGGGGGGGCTGGAACGAGCAGTACGTC. Amino acid sequence: CASSYRGGWNEQYV.

Only a few counts were recorded for this clonotype. The chain couples TRBV7-9 to TRBJ2-2; the match to TRBD2 covers 7 bases. Trimming cost V 1 base and J 3 bases; bases outside gene matches: 17. Germline assignment: CDR1 SEHNR and CDR2 FQNEAQ (reference sequence). The CDR3 has 20 amino acids. The CDR3 coding sequence is TGTGCCAGCAGCTTAGTGGGTGCAGCGGGACCCGGCGCGGACACCGGGGAGCTGTTTTTT. This translates into CASSLVGAAGPGADTGELFF.

This clonotype was found many times. The CDR3 DNA reads TGTGCCAGCAGCCTAGCAGCGGGGGGGTACTACGAGCAGTACGTC. The encoded protein is CASSLAAGGYYEQYV. This chain links TRBV7-2 with TRBJ2-7; TRBD2 aligns across 10 bases. This CDR3 spans 15 amino acids. Germline V gives CDR1 SGHTA, CDR2 FQGNSA.

The rearrangement uses TRBV5-6 and TRBJ2-7; TRBD1 matches 9 bases. There are 15 residues in the CDR3. The germline CDR1 and CDR2 sequences are SGHDT and YYEEEE. V shed 4 bases, J shed 4 bases, and the junction held 9 bases outside the gene matches. The CDR3 DNA follows: TGTGCCAGCAGCATCGGGACAGGGTGGGCGTACGAGCAGTACGTC. It translates to CASSIGTGWAYEQYV.

J is TRBJ2-3 and V is TRBV14, with unresolved D. Between the trimmed V and J ends, which lost 0 bases and 10 bases, there was a span of 5 bases. This CDR3 spans 11 amino acids. Germline CDR1 reads SGHDN; CDR2 reads FVKESK. This CDR3 reads CASSQDTPQYF. CDR3 DNA sequence: TGTGCCAGCAGCCAAGACACGCCGCAGTATTTT.

This clonotype showed up just a few times. The chain joins TRBV10-1 to TRBJ1-1, with a possible D match to TRBD1 (6 bases). V gave up 3 bases and J gave up 7 bases, with 9 bases separating them. The CDR3 length is 12 residues. Germline CDR1 reads WNHNN; CDR2 reads SYGVQD (reference sequence). The CDR3 DNA is TGCGCCAGCAGTGAAGGGGACATTGAAGCTTTCTTT. Residues: CASSEGDIEAFF.

This chain joins TRBV14 and TRBJ1-2; a weak D match, TRBD1 (6 bases). V was trimmed by 3 bases and J by 6 bases, leaving 17 bases between them. Germline values: CDR1 SGHDN, CDR2 FVKESK. This CDR3 has 15 amino acids. The CDR3 spells CASSHVPGHGNGYTF. The CDR3 nucleotides are TGTGCCAGCAGCCATGTTCCGGGACACGGAAATGGCTACACCTTC.

This clonotype was counted between two and nine times. This chain joins TRBV10-3 and TRBJ2-6; 11 bases agree with TRBD2. The J segment lost 0 bases and the V segment lost 7 bases, leaving 2 bases of the junction unmatched. This CDR3 region has 16 residues. The germline gives CDR1 ENHRY, CDR2 SYGVKD. The CDR3 spells CAIMTSGDSGANVLTF. The CDR3 DNA is TGTGCCATCATGACTAGCGGGGACTCTGGGGCCAACGTCCTGACTTTC.

This chain connects TRBV4-1 to TRBJ2-7, with D perhaps TRBD2 (5 bases). Trimming took off 0 bases at V and 4 bases at J, with 7 bases between the two ends. CDR3 length: 13 amino acids. CDR1 and CDR2 from the germline V gene are MGHRA and YSYEKL. The CDR3 protein is CASSQDVAYEQYF. The CDR3 DNA sequence: TGCGCCAGCAGCCAAGATGTAGCGTACGAGCAGTACTTC.

The chain links TRBV2 to TRBJ2-4, with a possible D match to TRBD2 (5 bases). The V end lost 5 bases, the J end lost 8 bases, and 13 bases lay between the germline ends. Looked up from germline, CDR1 is SNHLY and CDR2 is FYNNEI. CDR3 length: 13 amino acids. The DNA for the CDR3 is TGTGCCAGCAGTCCCCGGGGTGTAGACATTCAGTACTTC. It yields the protein CASSPRGVDIQYF.

V usage is TRBV2 and J usage is TRBJ2-1; 10 nucleotides align to TRBD2. This CDR3 is built from 16 residues. Germline CDR1 SNHLY, CDR2 FYNNEI. Trimming at V came to 2 bases and at J to 4 bases, leaving 5 bases not matched to a gene. The CDR3 region is CASSELPSGGYNEQFF. DNA for the CDR3: TGTGCCAGCAGTGAACTTCCTAGCGGGGGTTACAATGAGCAGTTCTTC.

As to this clonotype: It may be a read error: a sequence one base away is much more abundant. The V and J genes are TRBV28 and TRBJ2-3; D may be TRBD1 (6 bases). Germline assignment: CDR1 MDHEN and CDR2 SYDVKM. The CDR3 is 16 amino acids. CDR3 DNA sequence: TGTGCCAGCAGCCCCACGGACAGTTTCGAGAAGGATATGCAGTATTTT. Its translation: CASSPTDSFEKDMQYF.

This clonotype occurred a few times. This sequence joins TRBV7-9 and TRBJ1-2, with unresolved D. Germline values: CDR1 SEHNR, CDR2 FQNEAQ (reference sequence). CDR3 length equals 13 residues. The V end was cut by 3 bases, the J end by 4 bases, with 9 bases between. CDR3 protein: CASSFRTAYGYTF. Here the CDR3 DNA reads TGTGCCAGCAGCTTCCGGACGGCCTATGGCTACACCTTC.

The V call is TRBV20-1, the J call TRBJ2-5, with 15 nucleotides matching TRBD2. V lost 6 bases to trimming and J lost 8 bases; unmatched junction nucleotides: 7. Germline V gene data show CDR1 as DFQATT and CDR2 as SNEGSKA (reference sequence). The CDR3 totals 14 residues. The CDR3 protein is CSADQGLAGGTQYF. CDR3 DNA sequence: TGCAGTGCAGACCAGGGACTAGCGGGGGGAACCCAGTACTTC.

Concerning this clonotype itself: A single base separates this from a much larger clone, so it may be a read error. V usage is TRBV7-6 and J usage is TRBJ2-7, with D possibly being TRBD1 (6 bases). The CDR3 has 17 amino acids. Germline V gives CDR1 SGHVS, CDR2 FNYEAQ. CDR3 loop: CASSLAGTPRGHYEQHF. The CDR3 DNA reads TGTGCCAGCAGCTTAGCCGGGACACCCAGGGGACACTACGAGCAGCACTTC.

This clonotype was detected a few times. The rearrangement joins TRBV25-1 to TRBJ2-7; 11 bases are a match to TRBD1. Germline CDR1 MGHDK, CDR2 SYGVNS. J lost 0 bases, V lost 10 bases, and 20 bases had no gene match. This CDR3 is 19 amino acids long. The CDR3 sequence is CAITRIRTGGPLSSYEQYV. In nucleotides, the CDR3 is TGTGCCATTACAAGAATAAGGACAGGGGGCCCCCTTAGCTCCTACGAGCAGTACGTC.

On this clonotype itself: An end of the junction does not agree with germline; a read error may underlie this. This chain connects TRBV19 to TRBJ1-1, with 9 bases that match TRBD1. This CDR3 has 15 amino acids. Germline loops: CDR1 LNHDA, CDR2 SQIVND (reference sequence). CDR3 amino acids: CSSSPTGGLGSGAFF. The CDR3 bases are TGTTCCAGTAGTCCTACAGGGGGCTTGGGATCCGGAGCTTTCTTT.

V and J are TRBV7-6 and TRBJ2-1; possibly TRBD1 for D (6 bases). Germline CDR1 is SGHVS and CDR2 is FNYEAQ. Deletions cut 4 bases from V and 2 bases from J, with 12 bases between. The length of the CDR3 is 15 residues. The CDR3 DNA is TGTGCCAGCAGCTCCCAACAGGGTCCCTACAATGAGCAGTTCTTC. Amino acid sequence: CASSSQQGPYNEQFF.

Ten or more counts support this clonotype. The chain uses TRBV7-4 and TRBJ1-1; 7 positions agree with TRBD1. CDR1 SGHVT and CDR2 SQSDAQ come from the germline V gene. V dropped 6 bases and J dropped 0; count of bases not matched to a gene: 13. The CDR3 runs 17 residues. CDR3 sequence reads: CASRPTGVEGMNTEAFF. CDR3 DNA: TGTGCCAGCAGACCTACAGGGGTTGAGGGCATGAACACTGAAGCTTTCTTT.

In its sample, this clonotype was seen a few times. This chain joins TRBV7-6 and TRBJ1-6, with D perhaps matching TRBD1 (5 bases). Germline assignment: CDR1 SGHVS and CDR2 FNYEAQ. The length of the CDR3 is 14 residues. Deletions cut 4 bases from V and 7 bases from J, with 11 bases between. The CDR3 nucleotides are TGTGCCAGCAGCTCGGGGGACCGGAATTCACCCCTCCACTTT. Translating gives CASSSGDRNSPLHF.